This TCR beta chain was obtained from a study of blood T cell repertoires in COVID-19. Study details: Some COVID-19 samples were acute and others convalescent; all came from the United States, Italy and Spain. PBMCs, B-cell-depleted T cells, or T cells provided the cDNA or gDNA that made up the material.

In the source study's methods: Estimated nucleated cell counts came from reference gene primer amplification. Produced via immunoSEQ multiplex PCR; TCRdb's table is partial and in-frame only. V, J and clone size derive from that table, while D and trimming were established from the DNA sequence. The sample gives roughly 200,000 clones, roughly four fifths of which show up once; 13% is in the top ten. The CDR3 is 15 amino acids. Trimming cost V 2 bases and J 5 bases, with 15 bases left between them. Germline lookup yields CDR1 SGHTA and CDR2 FQGNSA. The sequenced material came from peripheral blood. This chain joins TRBV7-2 and TRBJ2-5; a weak D match, TRBD2 (6 bases). This receptor was obtained from a man in his forties or fifties who had recovered from COVID-19. CDR3 sequence: CASSLSFGGGETQYF. The CDR3 bases are TGTGCCAGCAGCTTATCTTTCGGTGGGGGGGAGACCCAGTACTTC.